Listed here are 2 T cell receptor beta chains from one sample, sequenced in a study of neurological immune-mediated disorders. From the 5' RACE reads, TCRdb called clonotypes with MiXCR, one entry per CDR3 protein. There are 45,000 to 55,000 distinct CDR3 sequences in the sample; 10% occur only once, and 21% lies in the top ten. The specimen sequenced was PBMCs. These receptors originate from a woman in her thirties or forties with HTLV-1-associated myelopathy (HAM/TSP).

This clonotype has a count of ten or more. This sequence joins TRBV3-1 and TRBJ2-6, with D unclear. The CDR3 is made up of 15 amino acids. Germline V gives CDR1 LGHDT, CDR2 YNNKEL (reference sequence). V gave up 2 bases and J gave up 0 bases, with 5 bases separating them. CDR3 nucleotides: TGTGCCAGCAGCCAACTAAACTCTGGGGCCAACGTCCTGACTTTC. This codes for CASSQLNSGANVLTF. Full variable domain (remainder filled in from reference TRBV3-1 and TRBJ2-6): DTAVSQTPKYLVTQMGNDKSIKCEQNLGHDTMYWYKQDSKKFLKIMFSYNNKELIINETVPNRFSPKSPDKAHLNLHINSLELGDSAVYFCASSQLNSGANVLTFGAGSRLTVL.

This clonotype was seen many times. In DNA, the CDR3 is TGCGCCAGCAGCCCAGATTATGGAGGCTCGGAGTATGGCTACACCTTC. Its translation is CASSPDYGGSEYGYTF. This chain connects TRBV5-1 to TRBJ1-2; D gene ambiguous. Trimming cost V 4 bases and J 5 bases, with 21 bases left between them. Germline V CDR1 and CDR2: SGHRS, YFSETQ. This CDR3 region has 16 residues.